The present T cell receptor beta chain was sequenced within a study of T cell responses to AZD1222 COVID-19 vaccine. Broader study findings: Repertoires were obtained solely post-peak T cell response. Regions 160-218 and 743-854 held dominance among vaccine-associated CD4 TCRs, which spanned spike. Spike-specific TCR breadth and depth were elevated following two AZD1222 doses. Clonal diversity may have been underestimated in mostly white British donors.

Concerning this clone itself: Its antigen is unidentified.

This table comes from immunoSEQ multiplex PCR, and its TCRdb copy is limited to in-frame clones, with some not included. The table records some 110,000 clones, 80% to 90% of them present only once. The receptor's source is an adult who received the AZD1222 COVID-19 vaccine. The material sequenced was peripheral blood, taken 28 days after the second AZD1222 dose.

The CDR3 loop reads CASSGGRIYGYTF. The CDR3 region has the DNA TGTGCCAGCAGTGGGGGACGGATCTATGGCTACACCTTC. The chain is built from TRBV25-1 and TRBJ1-2, with a weak D call TRBD1 (5 bases). Germline V gene sequence: CDR1 MGHDK, CDR2 SYGVNS. Trimming removed 4 bases from V and 4 bases from J, with 10 bases in between. The CDR3 totals 13 residues.